This entry describes one T cell receptor (beta chain). Trimming stripped 3 bases from V and 4 bases from J, with 12 bases between. CDR3 size: 14 residues. Germline CDR1 reads LNHDA; CDR2 reads SQIVND (reference sequence). These data belong to a study of blood T cell repertoires in COVID-19. In the study's own analysis: Estimation of nucleated cell counts was performed using reference gene primer amplification. Sequencing was performed with immunoSEQ multiplex PCR; in TCRdb, only in-frame clones are kept and a portion is missing. V, J and clone size derive from that table, while D and trimming were established from the DNA sequence. The sample consists of hundreds of thousands of clones, nearly 90% of them appearing once.

This receptor was taken from a woman in her twenties or thirties with acute COVID-19. V and J are TRBV19 and TRBJ1-2; unclear D gene. Sequencing was done on a sample of PBMCs or T cells enriched from blood (not recorded which). For the CDR3, the DNA is TGTGCCAGTAGTATTTCTGGGCTTCTCTATGGCTACACCTTC. Translation: CASSISGLLYGYTF.